This T cell receptor (beta chain) was sequenced in a study of cytomegalovirus exposure and HLA in healthy donors. The CDR3 loop spans 16 amino acids. Germline CDR1 is SGHDT and CDR2 is YYEEEE. V lost 0 bases and J lost 4, with 13 bases in between. The PCR made use of 60 Vbeta and 13 Jbeta primers. TCRdb's copy holds only in-frame clones and misses some; the assay was immunoSEQ multiplex PCR. Of around 250,000 clones listed, over 90% are singletons. The specimen was PBMCs. The chain is built from TRBV5-6 and TRBJ2-2, with a possible D match to TRBD1 (6 bases). This clonotype was sampled from a girl aged 2-9 years in good health and CMV-seronegative. The CDR3 loop reads CASSLEQGMSTGELFF. Here the CDR3 DNA reads TGTGCCAGCAGCTTGGAACAGGGCATGAGCACCGGGGAGCTGTTTTTT.